The 23 T cell receptor beta chains listed next were all sequenced from one sample in a study of identifying expanded T cells in peripheral blood. This table comes from immunoSEQ multiplex PCR, and its TCRdb copy is limited to in-frame clones, with some not included. The sample records around 50,000 clones, approximately 89% being singletons. The source material was blood. The receptors were gathered from a person aged 18 to 69 in good health.

The chain employs TRBV11-2 and TRBJ1-1, with a weak D call TRBD1 (6 bases). V was trimmed by 11 bases and J by 3 bases, leaving 16 bases between them. The CDR3 is made up of 13 amino acids. CDR1 is SGHAT, CDR2 FQNNGV, per germline. Here the CDR3 reads CAGHRAQDTEAFF. The DNA for the CDR3 is TGTGCCGGACACAGGGCGCAGGACACTGAAGCTTTCTTT.

In this sample, this clone turned up once. This rearrangement joins TRBV27 to TRBJ1-1, with a weak D call TRBD1 (6 bases). Germline lookup yields CDR1 MNHEY and CDR2 SMNVEV (reference sequence). Deletions cut 6 bases from V and 4 bases from J, with 21 bases between. The CDR3 totals 16 residues. CDR3 protein: CASRSTNGGRITEAFF. CDR3 nucleotides: TGTGCCAGCAGATCGACGAACGGGGGGCGAATCACTGAAGCTTTCTTT.

The chain links TRBV5-4 to TRBJ2-5; 9 nucleotides line up with TRBD2. This CDR3 has 14 residues. Germline assignment: CDR1 SGHNT and CDR2 YYREEE (reference sequence). J lost 0 bases, V lost 9 bases, and 6 bases had no gene match. The CDR3 reads CATRREGNQETQYF. CDR3 nucleotides: TGTGCCACCAGGCGGGAGGGAAACCAAGAGACCCAGTACTTC.

Here the CDR3 DNA reads TGTGCCAGTAGTATATCGGCAGGGACAGGACAGGAGACCCAGTACTTC. Translation: CASSISAGTGQETQYF. The V and J genes are TRBV19 and TRBJ2-5; TRBD1 aligns across 8 bases. CDR3 size: 16 residues. The germline V gene has CDR1 LNHDA and CDR2 SQIVND (reference sequence). With 2 bases clipped from V and 5 bases from J, the junction kept 10 bases outside the gene matches. The variable domain in full, with the rest retrieved from reference TRBV19 and TRBJ2-5, is DGGITQSPKYLFRKEGQNVTLSCEQNLNHDAMYWYRQDPGQGLRLIYYSQIVNDFQKGDIAEGYSVSREKKESFPLTVTSAQKNPTAFYLCASSISAGTGQETQYFGPGTRLLVL.

The genes are TRBV28 and TRBJ1-4, with D maybe TRBD1 (6 bases). The length of the CDR3 is 16 residues. V dropped 5 bases and J dropped 5 bases, with 18 bases sitting between them. In germline, CDR1 is MDHEN, CDR2 SYDVKM. CDR3 coding DNA: TGTGCCAGCAGTCTGTGGGACACCCTTCGGAATGAAAAACTGTTTTTT. It specifies CASSLWDTLRNEKLFF. Full variable domain (outside the CDR3, taken from reference TRBV28 and TRBJ1-4): DVKVTQSSRYLVKRTGEKVFLECVQDMDHENMFWYRQDPGLGLRLIYFSYDVKMKEKGDIPEGYSVSREKKERFSLILESASTNQTSMYLCASSLWDTLRNEKLFFGSGTQLSVL.

This chain joins TRBV11-2 and TRBJ2-3; TRBD2 matches 8 bases. This CDR3 is 12 amino acids long. Germline CDR1 is SGHAT and CDR2 is FQNNGV. Unmatched junction bases numbered 0, after V lost 5 bases and J lost 5 bases. This CDR3 is CASSAGGDTQYF. For the CDR3, the DNA is TGTGCCAGCAGCGCGGGAGGAGATACGCAGTATTTT.

Details on this clone: At one of its ends the junction is not consistent with the germline gene, which may arise from a read error. The chain couples TRBV7-7 to TRBJ2-7; D is undetermined. CDR3 length: 14 amino acids. Germline CDR1 is SSHAT and CDR2 is FNYEAQ (reference sequence). The CDR3 nucleotides are TGTGCTAGCAGCCAAACGACCGGGTCGGACGAGCAGTACTTC. Its translation is CASSQTTGSDEQYF.

V is TRBV19 and J is TRBJ2-7; D possibly corresponds to TRBD2 (6 bases). The V gene lost 5 bases and the J gene lost 2 bases, with 16 bases spanning the gap. Germline CDR1 is LNHDA and CDR2 is SQIVND (reference sequence). There are 15 residues in the CDR3. Here the CDR3 reads CASSRTGSGAYEQYF. CDR3 nucleotides: TGTGCCAGTAGTCGTACCGGGAGTGGGGCCTACGAGCAGTACTTC.

This chain connects TRBV7-2 to TRBJ2-5, with 8 bases matching TRBD1. The CDR3 runs to 15 residues. CDR1 is SGHTA and CDR2 is FQGNSA in the germline V gene. Germline trimming cut 5 bases from V and 2 bases from J; bases unmatched to any gene: 7. This CDR3 is CASSQDRVNQETQYF. For the CDR3, the DNA is TGTGCCAGCAGCCAGGACAGGGTGAATCAAGAGACCCAGTACTTC.

J is TRBJ2-3 and V is TRBV4-2; 11 bases align to TRBD2. From germline, CDR1 is LGHNA and CDR2 YNFKEQ. This CDR3 has 17 amino acids. Unmatched junction bases numbered 5, after V lost 0 bases and J lost 3 bases. DNA of the CDR3: TGTGCCAGCAGCCAAGATTACGCTAGCGGGGGGACAGATACGCAGTATTTT. It is translated as CASSQDYASGGTDTQYF.

The chain combines TRBV10-1 with TRBJ1-1; D gene ambiguous. The CDR3 totals 8 residues. From germline, CDR1 is WNHNN and CDR2 SYGVQD (reference sequence). Trimming left V 3 bases short and J 10 bases short, with 0 bases between. CDR3 coding DNA: TGCGCCAGCAGTGAAGCTTTCTTT. Its translation: CASSEAFF.

This rearrangement joins TRBV29-1 to TRBJ1-2, with D tentatively TRBD1 (5 bases). Deletions cut 0 bases from V and 6 bases from J, with 8 bases between. The V gene's germline CDR1 is SQVTM and CDR2 ANQGSEA. The CDR3 loop spans 12 amino acids. The CDR3 reads CSVEDWGDGYTF. The CDR3 bases are TGCAGCGTTGAAGATTGGGGGGATGGCTACACCTTC.

In this sample, this clone is medium-sized. The chain is built from TRBV2 and TRBJ1-3, with unresolved D. This CDR3 contains 16 residues. Germline-derived CDR1 and CDR2 are SNHLY and FYNNEI. V was cut by 4 bases and J by 1 base, with 14 bases left in between. The CDR3 region is CASSGLVRQSGNTIYF. The CDR3 region has the DNA TGTGCCAGCAGTGGTCTTGTTCGACAATCTGGAAACACCATATATTTT. Combining the CDR3 with reference TRBV2 and TRBJ1-3 gives the whole variable domain EPEVTQTPSHQVTQMGQEVILRCVPISNHLYFYWYRQILGQKVEFLVSFYNNEISEKSEIFDDQFSVERPDGSNFTLKIRSTKLEDSAMYFCASSGLVRQSGNTIYFGEGSWLTVV.

This clone was observed once. The CDR3 coding sequence is TGTGCCACCAGCACTCCGACTCTTCAAACAGAATACACCGGGGAGCTGTTTTTT. Protein product: CATSTPTLQTEYTGELFF. The V gene is TRBV15, the J gene TRBJ2-2; the D is unclear. The CDR3 covers 18 residues. V was shortened by 4 bases and J by 3 bases, with 21 bases between the two germline ends. Germline V gene sequence: CDR1 LNHNV, CDR2 YYDKDF (reference sequence).

The chain has TRBV27 and TRBJ1-5; D perhaps matches TRBD1 (6 bases). The CDR3 contains 14 residues. Per the germline V gene, CDR1 is MNHEY and CDR2 is SMNVEV (reference sequence). V was shortened by 11 bases and J by 3 bases, with 17 bases between the two germline ends. CDR3 amino acids: CAPTRDITNQPQHF. In DNA form, the CDR3 reads TGTGCCCCCACCCGGGACATTACCAATCAGCCCCAGCATTTT.

The J gene is TRBJ2-7, the V gene TRBV7-9; D possibly corresponds to TRBD1 (6 bases). The CDR3 is made up of 16 amino acids. The V end lost 5 bases, the J end lost 3 bases, and 20 bases lay between the germline ends. Germline CDR1 is SEHNR and CDR2 is FQNEAQ (reference sequence). The CDR3 spells CASSPEGGFSVYEQYF. CDR3 sequence (DNA): TGTGCCAGCAGCCCAGAAGGGGGATTCTCAGTCTACGAGCAGTACTTC. The variable domain in full, with the rest retrieved from reference TRBV7-9 and TRBJ2-7, is DTGVSQNPRHKITKRGQNVTFRCDPISEHNRLYWYRQTLGQGPEFLTYFQNEAQLEKSRLLSDRFSAERPKGSFSTLEIQRTEQGDSAMYLCASSPEGGFSVYEQYFGPGTRLTVT.

The chain uses TRBV4-2 and TRBJ1-2; tentatively, D is TRBD1 (5 bases). The CDR3 loop spans 15 amino acids. V lost 1 base and J 7 bases, leaving 16 bases between the germline ends. Germline V CDR1 and CDR2: LGHNA, YNFKEQ. CDR3: CASSQGSQGSGGYTF. In DNA form, the CDR3 reads TGTGCCAGCAGCCAAGGGTCCCAGGGTAGCGGTGGCTACACCTTC.

The V call is TRBV15, the J call TRBJ2-4; D unclear. CDR3 length: 14 residues. The germline CDR1 and CDR2 sequences are LNHNV and YYDKDF (reference sequence). The V end lost 1 base, the J end lost 0 bases, and 4 bases lay between the germline ends. The CDR3 sequence: CATSRVIAKNIQYF. The DNA for the CDR3 is TGTGCCACCAGCAGAGTCATAGCCAAAAACATTCAGTACTTC.

The V call is TRBV21-1, the J call TRBJ1-5; the D segment call TRBD1 is taken from the table without a DNA check. TRBV21-1 is shown as a pseudogene. The CDR3 extends over 15 amino acids. This CDR3 is CASSKEDRADQPQHF. DNA for the CDR3: TGTGCCAGCAGCAAAGAGGACAGGGCGGATCAGCCCCAGCATTTT.

This sequence joins TRBV28 and TRBJ2-7; D is undetermined. CDR3 length equals 11 residues. The V gene lost 4 bases and the J gene lost 2 bases, with 3 bases spanning the gap. From germline, CDR1 is MDHEN and CDR2 SYDVKM. The CDR3 DNA is TGTGCCAGCAGTTACGCCTACGAGCAGTACTTC. Translating gives CASSYAYEQYF. Full variable domain (missing parts from reference TRBV28 and TRBJ2-7): DVKVTQSSRYLVKRTGEKVFLECVQDMDHENMFWYRQDPGLGLRLIYFSYDVKMKEKGDIPEGYSVSREKKERFSLILESASTNQTSMYLCASSYAYEQYFGPGTRLTVT.

The chain joins TRBV9 to TRBJ1-2; no clear D gene. Germline lookup yields CDR1 SGDLS and CDR2 YYNGEE. This CDR3 spans 14 amino acids. Trimming stripped 4 bases from V and 8 bases from J, with 18 bases between. CDR3 in amino acids: CASSPNRGADGYTF. The CDR3 region has the DNA TGTGCCAGCAGCCCTAACCGGGGAGCCGACGGCTACACCTTC.

The gene calls are TRBV10-1 and TRBJ1-1, with D unresolved. The germline V gene has CDR1 WNHNN and CDR2 SYGVQD (reference sequence). V gave up 0 bases and J gave up 1 base, with 6 bases separating them. This CDR3 has 14 amino acids. Written as DNA, the CDR3 is TGCGCCAGCAGTGAGTCGCAGGAGAACACTGAAGCTTTCTTT. Translating it yields CASSESQENTEAFF.

This clone appeared a few times. The chain combines TRBV21-1 with TRBJ2-5; TRBD2, the table's D call, lacks a check against the DNA. TRBV21-1 is described as a pseudogene. This CDR3 is built from 15 residues. CDR3 sequence: CASSKGGGSRKTQYF. The CDR3 bases are TGTGCCAGCAGCAAAGGTGGCGGGAGTCGGAAGACCCAGTACTTC.